This is a list of T cell receptor beta chains from one sample in a study of OX40 agonist ivuxolimab in advanced cancers. Some clones are missing from TCRdb's copy, which holds only in-frame ones; the method was immunoSEQ multiplex PCR. The table has about 79,000 clones, roughly 94% seen once; the top ten hold 9.6%. Sequenced here: CD4+ or CD8+ T cells sorted from blood, sampled in a trial of the OX40 agonist ivuxolimab. The receptors were sampled from an adult with an advanced solid tumor such as melanoma, head and neck, liver or kidney cancer. CDR3s include the opening cysteine and the closing phenylalanine or tryptophan. The D gene is left open where the match is weak. Clone size is shown for a subset of rows, as once, few, many or a class of expanded clone.

DNA	CDR3	V	D	size	J
TGTGCCAGCAGCCAAGTAGGACGGGGTGAAACTGAAAAACTGTTTTTT	CASSQVGRGETEKLFF	TRBV4-2	NA	once	TRBJ1-4
TGTGCCAGCAGCTCCCCCCCAGAGGAGCTGACAGGCGAGCAGTACTTC	CASSSPPEELTGEQYF	TRBV7-8	NA	NA	TRBJ2-7
TGTGCCAGCAGCGCTGGGACTAGCGGGGCTATCTACAATGAGCAGTTCTTC	CASSAGTSGAIYNEQFF	TRBV9	TRBD2	NA	TRBJ2-1
TGTGCCAGCAGTTTAGGAGGGGGGGGCGCTGGCTACACCTTC	CASSLGGGGAGYTF	TRBV27	NA	NA	TRBJ1-2
TGTGCCAGCAGCTTCAGCGGGAGCTACAATGAGCAGTTCTTC	CASSFSGSYNEQFF	TRBV5-6	TRBD2	NA	TRBJ2-1
TGTGCCAGCAGCTTAGCCCCCGGCGGGGGTTCCGAGCAGTACTTC	CASSLAPGGGSEQYF	TRBV7-9	TRBD2	NA	TRBJ2-7
TGCAGCGTTGAAGATCTGGGGGAAGAGACCCAGTACTTC	CSVEDLGEETQYF	TRBV29-1	NA	NA	TRBJ2-5
TGCGCCAGCAGCTTGGAAGGGACAGGGAGGTCTGGGGCCAACGTCCTGACTTTC	CASSLEGTGRSGANVLTF	TRBV5-1	TRBD1	NA	TRBJ2-6
TGTGCCAGCAGCACGGCAGGGCACCAAGAGACCCAGTACTTC	CASSTAGHQETQYF	TRBV7-9	NA	NA	TRBJ2-5
TGCGCCAGCAGCTTGGAGGTTAACTATGGCTACACCTTC	CASSLEVNYGYTF	TRBV5-1	NA	few	TRBJ1-2
TGTGCCAGCAGCGCGCCACGGGGGGGTGGTACAGATACGCAGTATTTT	CASSAPRGGGTDTQYF	TRBV5-6	TRBD2	NA	TRBJ2-3
TGTGCCAGCAGTCCCGCCAACTTAGATAGGGGACAGGGGGCAGGCGGGGCCAACGTCCTGACTTTC	CASSPANLDRGQGAGGANVLTF	TRBV28	TRBD1	NA	TRBJ2-6
TGTGCCAGCAATCGACAGGGTAGGGGTCAGGGAGAGACCCAGTACTTC	CASNRQGRGQGETQYF	TRBV28	TRBD1	NA	TRBJ2-5
TGCGCCAGCAGTGAGGCACAAACAAATGAAAACCTGTTTTTT	CASSEAQTNENLFF	TRBV10-2	NA	NA	TRBJ1-4
TGTGCCAGCAGTAACCGACAGAGGAACACTGAAGCTTTCTTT	CASSNRQRNTEAFF	TRBV28	NA	NA	TRBJ1-1
TGTGCCAGTAGTTATGGGGGCAGATACAATGAGCAGTTCTTC	CASSYGGRYNEQFF	TRBV19	NA	NA	TRBJ2-1
TGTGCCAGCAGTGACCCTGCGAACACCGGGGAGCTGTTTTTT	CASSDPANTGELFF	TRBV2	NA	NA	TRBJ2-2
TGTGCCAGCAGCCTAAGAGGATGGGAGGGTTCCTACGAGCAGTACTTC	CASSLRGWEGSYEQYF	TRBV27	TRBD2	NA	TRBJ2-7
TGTGCCAGCAGCTTAGAATCGGGGAACACCGGGGAGCTGTTTTTT	CASSLESGNTGELFF	TRBV7-2	NA	NA	TRBJ2-2
TGTGCCAGTAGTATCTCAGGGGCTGGTAATGAGCAGTTCTTC	CASSISGAGNEQFF	TRBV19	NA	NA	TRBJ2-1
TGTGCCACCAGCAATCTGGTTGGTTCCACAGATACGCAGTATTTT	CATSNLVGSTDTQYF	TRBV15	NA	NA	TRBJ2-3
TGTGCCAGCAGTGAAATAACACTGAGCTCCTACAATGAGCAGTTCTTC	CASSEITLSSYNEQFF	TRBV6-1	NA	NA	TRBJ2-1
TGTGCCAGCAGTGAAGTCGGGACAGGGGAAGCTGGGGCCAACGTCCTGACTTTC	CASSEVGTGEAGANVLTF	TRBV2	TRBD1	NA	TRBJ2-6
TGTGCCAGCAGCACCTCTACAGGGGGGAGAGAAGAGACCCAGTACTTC	CASSTSTGGREETQYF	TRBV7-9	TRBD1	NA	TRBJ2-5
TGCGCCAGCAGCCAAGATCGAGTACCGTTCTTC	CASSQDRVPFF	TRBV4-3	NA	NA	TRBJ2-1
TGTGCCAGCAGCCAAACCGGACAGGGACGCGATACGCAGTATTTT	CASSQTGQGRDTQYF	TRBV4-2	TRBD1	NA	TRBJ2-3
TGTGCCAGCAGCCCCACAGGGGGCTACCAAGAGACCCAGTACTTC	CASSPTGGYQETQYF	TRBV6-5	TRBD1	NA	TRBJ2-5
TGTGCCAGCAGTGACTGGGGCACCGGGGAGCTGTTTTTT	CASSDWGTGELFF	TRBV6-1	NA	NA	TRBJ2-2
TGTGCCAGCAGTTTCATACAGGGGGCTCTGTATTCACCCCTCCACTTT	CASSFIQGALYSPLHF	TRBV6-5	TRBD1	NA	TRBJ1-6
TGTGCCACCAGCAGAGTAGCGGGAGGATACAATGAGCAGTTCTTC	CATSRVAGGYNEQFF	TRBV15	TRBD2	NA	TRBJ2-1
TGTGCCAGCAGCTTCACCAGGGAATGGGCTGAAGCTTTCTTT	CASSFTREWAEAFF	TRBV7-8	NA	NA	TRBJ1-1
TGTGCCAGCAGCGACCGGGGGAGCTCCTACAATGAGCAGTTCTTC	CASSDRGSSYNEQFF	TRBV9	NA	once	TRBJ2-1
TGTGCCAGCAGCTTAGTCCAACAGGGGAACCCCTATAATTCACCCCTCCACTTT	CASSLVQQGNPYNSPLHF	TRBV7-6	TRBD1	NA	TRBJ1-6
TGTGCCAGCAGACCACAGTGGGGGGAGAATGGTGAGCAGTTCTTC	CASRPQWGENGEQFF	TRBV6-5	NA	NA	TRBJ2-1
TGTGCCAGCAGCCAAGGCGGGTCCCCTAGCACAGATACGCAGTATTTT	CASSQGGSPSTDTQYF	TRBV4-2	NA	NA	TRBJ2-3
TGTGCCAGTAGTCCGGGACTAGCCGATCAGTATTTT	CASSPGLADQYF	TRBV19	TRBD2	NA	TRBJ2-3
TGCAGCACGTGGACTAGCGGCTCCTACGAGCAGTACTTC	CSTWTSGSYEQYF	TRBV29-1	TRBD2	once	TRBJ2-7
TGTGCCAGTAGTATAGGGGGCAGCGCCTACGAGCAGTACTTC	CASSIGGSAYEQYF	TRBV19	NA	NA	TRBJ2-7
TGCGCCAGCAGTCAATCGTTGGAGCCGGCCGCTGAAGCTTTCTTT	CASSQSLEPAAEAFF	TRBV23-1	NA	NA	TRBJ1-1
TGTGCCAGCTCGGAGCGAGGGTCCTACGAGCAGTACTTC	CASSERGSYEQYF	TRBV27	NA	NA	TRBJ2-7
TGTGCCAGTAGTTCGGGGACAGTCTCGTACGAGCAGTACTTC	CASSSGTVSYEQYF	TRBV19	TRBD1	once	TRBJ2-7
TGTGCCAGCAACACAGGGGGGAACGATGGCTACACCTTC	CASNTGGNDGYTF	TRBV2	TRBD1	NA	TRBJ1-2
TGTGCCAGCACGCCCCGGCCCGCACGCAATGAGCAGTTCTTC	CASTPRPARNEQFF	TRBV28	NA	NA	TRBJ2-1
TGTGCCAGCAGTGAAGGGACAGGAATTATGAACACTGAAGCTTTCTTT	CASSEGTGIMNTEAFF	TRBV6-1	TRBD1	NA	TRBJ1-1
TGTGCCAGCAGTTACCGACTAGCGGACTCCTACGAGCAGTACTTC	CASSYRLADSYEQYF	TRBV27	TRBD2	NA	TRBJ2-7
TGTGCCAGCAGCGTAGGAGGATCAACTAATGAAAAACTGTTTTTT	CASSVGGSTNEKLFF	TRBV9	NA	NA	TRBJ1-4
TGTGCCAGCAGTTGGGACAACTCCTACGAGCAGTACTTC	CASSWDNSYEQYF	TRBV27	NA	NA	TRBJ2-7
TGTGCCAGCAGTTTAACAGGGGACTATGGCTACACCTTC	CASSLTGDYGYTF	TRBV27	TRBD1	NA	TRBJ1-2
TGTGCCAGCAGTTTTCGGGAGGGTAACTACTACGAGCAGTACTTC	CASSFREGNYYEQYF	TRBV28	TRBD2	NA	TRBJ2-7
TGTGCCAGCAGCCCCGGCGGGGCGGAGAGAGATACGCAGTATTTT	CASSPGGAERDTQYF	TRBV7-3	NA	NA	TRBJ2-3
TGCGCCAGCAGCTTGGAGGGATCCTACAATGAGCAGTTCTTC	CASSLEGSYNEQFF	TRBV5-1	NA	NA	TRBJ2-1
TGTGCCACCCAGCAGGGAGAGTCCTACGAGCAGTACTTC	CATQQGESYEQYF	TRBV10-3	NA	NA	TRBJ2-7
TGTGCCAGCAGTTATAGGGCAGCCGTTATAGCCAAAAACATTCAGTACTTC	CASSYRAAVIAKNIQYF	TRBV28	NA	NA	TRBJ2-4
TGCAGTCCTAGGGGGAATGAGCAGTTCTTC	CSPRGNEQFF	TRBV20-1	NA	NA	TRBJ2-1